The 18 T cell receptor beta chains below were found in one sample sequenced in a study of cytomegalovirus exposure and HLA in healthy donors. Researchers ran the PCR with 60 Vbeta and 13 Jbeta primers. Generated by immunoSEQ multiplex PCR, the TCRdb table keeps only in-frame clones and is missing some. The data show some 140,000 clones, around 80% seen once. Sequences were obtained from PBMCs. These receptors were obtained from a woman between 45 and 65 years old in good health and CMV-seropositive.

The chain links TRBV4-2 to TRBJ2-7, with 9 bases aligning to TRBD2. Germline CDR1 and CDR2: LGHNA and YNFKEQ. V lost 5 bases to trimming and J lost 4 bases; unmatched junction nucleotides: 6. The CDR3 covers 14 residues. The CDR3 bases are TGTGCCAGCAGCTTCCAGCGGGGGGAGTACGAGCAGTACTTC. The encoded protein is CASSFQRGEYEQYF.

This clone was counted a single time. The CDR3 region has the DNA TGCGCCAGCAGCCAACCTCCTAATGAAAAACTGTTTTTT. Translating it yields CASSQPPNEKLFF. J is TRBJ1-4 and V is TRBV4-3; D is uncertain. Per germline, CDR1 LGHNA and CDR2 YSLEER. The germline V and J ends were trimmed by 2 bases and 3 bases, with 4 bases remaining between them. The CDR3 contains 13 residues.

This clone has only one observation. Germline is not matched at one junction end, which may reflect a read error. This chain links TRBV7-9 with TRBJ1-1; D remains ambiguous. Germline-derived CDR1 and CDR2 are SEHNR and FQNEAQ (reference sequence). The CDR3 spans 15 residues. Written as DNA, the CDR3 is TGTTCCAGCAGCTTAGCGCGGTTGGGGAACACTGAAGCTTTCTTT. Translating gives CSSSLARLGNTEAFF.

J is TRBJ2-5 and V is TRBV7-3; 7 bases fit TRBD1. The V gene end was trimmed by 5 bases and the J gene end by 4 bases; junction bases not matched to a gene: 7. The V gene's germline CDR1 is SGHTA and CDR2 FQGTGA. The CDR3 consists of 14 residues. For the CDR3, the DNA is TGTGCCAGCAGCCCACAGGGGAGTGCAGAGACCCAGTACTTC. Residues: CASSPQGSAETQYF.

The chain carries TRBV28 and TRBJ1-1; 8 bases line up with TRBD1. The V segment lost 6 bases and the J segment 6 bases; nucleotides outside the gene matches: 9. The CDR3 sequence is 14 residues long. Germline loops: CDR1 MDHEN, CDR2 SYDVKM. CDR3: CASSTGTGYSEAFF. The CDR3 region has the DNA TGTGCCAGCAGCACCGGGACAGGATATTCTGAAGCTTTCTTT.

The rearrangement links TRBV4-2 to TRBJ1-2; TRBD1 is a possible D gene (5 bases). Trimming pared 0 bases from V and 10 bases from J, leaving 21 bases between. In germline, CDR1 is LGHNA, CDR2 YNFKEQ. This CDR3 is built from 16 residues. This CDR3 is CASSQDRAGRAPNYTF. Here the CDR3 DNA reads TGTGCCAGCAGCCAAGATCGGGCAGGCAGGGCCCCTAACTACACCTTC.

The genes are TRBV7-2 and TRBJ1-2, with D unclear. Trimming took off 2 bases at V and 4 bases at J, with 20 bases between the two ends. Germline values: CDR1 SGHTA, CDR2 FQGNSA. The CDR3 length is 17 residues. The DNA of the CDR3 is TGTGCCAGCAGCTTATCGCCCGCATACAGCCGGGGCTATGGCTACACCTTC. Its translation: CASSLSPAYSRGYGYTF.

The chain has TRBV30 and TRBJ1-1, with 7 positions matching TRBD1. This CDR3 has 14 amino acids. CDR1 GTSNPN and CDR2 SVGIG come from the germline V gene (reference sequence). J lost 3 bases, V lost 5 bases, and 9 bases had no gene match. In DNA, the CDR3 is TGTGCCTGGGAACCGGGACAGCTCCACACTGAAGCTTTCTTT. Its protein product is CAWEPGQLHTEAFF.

This clone came up a few times. This chain connects TRBV7-3 to TRBJ1-3; unclear D gene. The CDR3 loop spans 15 amino acids. Per germline, CDR1 SGHTA and CDR2 FQGTGA. Trimming took off 0 bases at V and 4 bases at J, with 10 bases between the two ends. The CDR3 is CASSLTSESGNTIYF. CDR3 DNA: TGTGCCAGCAGCTTAACTAGCGAATCCGGAAACACCATATATTTT. Drawing the rest from reference TRBV7-3 and TRBJ1-3, the complete variable domain is GAGVSQTPSNKVTEKGKYVELRCDPISGHTALYWYRQSLGQGPEFLIYFQGTGAADDSGLPNDRFFAVRPEGSVSTLKIQRTERGDSAVYLCASSLTSESGNTIYFGEGSWLTVV.

The chain links TRBV7-9 to TRBJ2-5; weak D call: TRBD2 (7 bases). The CDR3 totals 17 residues. Germline lookup yields CDR1 SEHNR and CDR2 FQNEAQ (reference sequence). The V gene lost 5 bases and the J gene lost 3 bases, with 22 bases spanning the gap. The CDR3 bases are TGTGCCAGCAGCCCGAGGGGGGGCACAACGGCCAAAGAGACCCAGTACTTC. It translates to CASSPRGGTTAKETQYF.

V is TRBV11-3 and J is TRBJ2-3; D is possibly TRBD2 (5 bases). The germline CDR1 and CDR2 sequences are SGHNT and YENEEA. The CDR3 is made up of 14 amino acids. Trimming stripped 3 bases from V and 3 bases from J, with 10 bases between. The CDR3 sequence is CASSFTGITDTQYF. The CDR3 bases are TGTGCCAGCAGCTTTACCGGGATAACAGATACGCAGTATTTT. Full variable domain (missing parts from reference TRBV11-3 and TRBJ2-3): EAGVVQSPRYKIIEKKQPVAFWCNPISGHNTLYWYLQNLGQGPELLIRYENEEAVDDSQLPKDRFSAERLKGVDSTLKIQPAELGDSAVYLCASSFTGITDTQYFGPGTRLTVL.

V and J are TRBV28 and TRBJ2-3; 15 bases align to TRBD2. This CDR3 contains 15 residues. Germline lookup yields CDR1 MDHEN and CDR2 SYDVKM. Trimming removed 6 bases from V and 14 bases from J; junction bases left unmatched: 12. CDR3: CASSTGTSGGRSVYF. CDR3 in DNA: TGTGCCAGCAGCACCGGGACTAGCGGGGGGCGTAGCGTGTATTTT.

V is TRBV28 and J is TRBJ1-6; D is ambiguous. Germline-derived CDR1 and CDR2 are MDHEN and SYDVKM. This CDR3 region has 12 residues. The ends were cut back, 6 bases at V and 7 bases at J, with 7 bases in the middle. The CDR3: CASSLRNSPLHF. The CDR3 bases are TGTGCCAGCAGCCTAAGAAATTCACCCCTCCACTTT.

This sequence joins TRBV9 and TRBJ1-6; D perhaps matches TRBD1 (6 bases). This CDR3 region has 13 residues. Germline CDR1 and CDR2: SGDLS and YYNGEE. Trimming left V 6 bases short and J 7 bases short, with 11 bases between. This CDR3 is CASTPGGNSPLHF. The DNA for the CDR3 is TGTGCCAGCACCCCTGGGGGCAATTCACCCCTCCACTTT.

This chain uses TRBV6-5 with TRBJ1-3; D not resolved. CDR1 and CDR2 (germline): MNHEY, SVGAGI. V gave up 2 bases and J gave up 0 bases, with 8 bases separating them. This CDR3 has 15 amino acids. The CDR3: CASSYLGVSGNTIYF. The CDR3 DNA follows: TGTGCCAGCAGTTACCTCGGGGTCTCTGGAAACACCATATATTTT.

The table lists this clone with a few counts. The rearrangement links TRBV2 to TRBJ2-4; the D gene is possibly TRBD1 (5 bases). This CDR3 spans 15 amino acids. Germline lookup yields CDR1 SNHLY and CDR2 FYNNEI. V dropped 7 bases and J dropped 0 bases, with 13 bases sitting between them. The CDR3 spells CASTYGALAKNIQYF. CDR3 nucleotides: TGTGCCAGCACGTATGGGGCCCTAGCCAAAAACATTCAGTACTTC.

The rearrangement links TRBV5-4 to TRBJ2-3; 11 bases are a match to TRBD2. The CDR3 length is 15 residues. Losses at the gene ends were 4 bases for V and 6 bases for J; bases not matched to a gene: 7. Germline V gene lookup returns CDR1 SGHNT and CDR2 YYREEE (reference sequence). CDR3 coding DNA: TGTGCCAGCAGCCGTAGCGGGGGGGACTTGGATACGCAGTATTTT. This gives the protein CASSRSGGDLDTQYF. The full variable domain, its missing parts supplied by reference TRBV5-4 and TRBJ2-3, is ETGVTQSPTHLIKTRGQQVTLRCSSQSGHNTVSWYQQALGQGPQFIFQYYREEENGRGNFPPRFSGLQFPNYSSELNVNALELDDSALYLCASSRSGGDLDTQYFGPGTRLTVL.

The chain recombines TRBV28 with TRBJ2-7, with D unclear. The V and J ends lost 1 base and 0 bases respectively, with 13 bases between them. This CDR3 spans 16 amino acids. Germline V lookup: CDR1 MDHEN, CDR2 SYDVKM. CDR3: CASSLYTELRSYEQYF. CDR3 DNA sequence: TGTGCCAGCAGTTTATATACCGAACTACGCTCCTACGAGCAGTACTTC. Combining the CDR3 with reference TRBV28 and TRBJ2-7 gives the whole variable domain DVKVTQSSRYLVKRTGEKVFLECVQDMDHENMFWYRQDPGLGLRLIYFSYDVKMKEKGDIPEGYSVSREKKERFSLILESASTNQTSMYLCASSLYTELRSYEQYFGPGTRLTVT.